The rows below give T cell receptor beta chains drawn from one sample of a study of blood T cell repertoires in COVID-19. The assay was immunoSEQ multiplex PCR, and TCRdb's table has in-frame clones only and misses some. Of roughly 97,000 clones listed, about 89% are singletons. Sequencing used peripheral blood. These receptors were obtained from a man aged 45-60 years with acute or convalescent COVID-19. The CDR3 runs from the conserved cysteine through the conserved F or W.

v_call,j_call,cdr3_length,cdr3_aa
TRBV6-4,TRBJ2-1,15,CASSEQQGDYNEQFF
TRBV24-1,TRBJ2-1,19,CATSDLVSGRASAESEQFF
TRBV19,TRBJ2-3,15,CASSIGTGGPDTQYF
TRBV24-1,TRBJ1-2,13,CATSDLPGQGYTF
TRBV6-6,TRBJ2-3,14,CASSYSSGTDTQYF
TRBV9,TRBJ2-3,16,CASSVLGGNGTDTQYF
TRBV18,TRBJ2-5,17,CASSPPGISGGSETQYF
TRBV7-9,TRBJ1-5,15,CASSLGHQRSQPQHF
TRBV29-1,TRBJ2-7,13,CSAGTSGRYEQYF
TRBV15,TRBJ2-7,15,CATSPWGQGQEEQYF
TRBV2,TRBJ2-7,11,CASSDYYEQYF
TRBV7-8,TRBJ2-1,15,CASSTYSGSYNEQFF
TRBV13,TRBJ2-4,23,CASSTTGTGTSTSGRAPKNIQYF
TRBV27,TRBJ1-5,13,CASSFGWDQPQHF
TRBV19,TRBJ1-2,13,CASSEGANYGYTF
TRBV5-6,TRBJ2-7,14,CASRWTDPLSEQYF
TRBV6-5,TRBJ2-5,14,CASSMTSGRETQYF
TRBV9,TRBJ2-1,16,CASSQTSGRIYNEQFF
TRBV13,TRBJ2-1,13,CASSPGTSSEQFF
TRBV7-2,TRBJ2-6,15,CASSRGGSGANVLTF
TRBV11-2,TRBJ2-1,16,CASSTRTGGGQDEQFF
TRBV29-1,TRBJ2-1,15,CSVEAGLGGYNEQFF
TRBV29-1,TRBJ2-1,12,CSVAGGSEEQFF
TRBV11-2,TRBJ2-3,15,CASSLGSRSTDTQYF
TRBV3-1/TRBV3-2,TRBJ2-2,15,CASSQQGARTGELFF
TRBV7-6,TRBJ2-5,16,CASSLSTSGRGETQYF
TRBV25-1,TRBJ2-7,12,CASSLSSYEQYF
TRBV28,TRBJ1-2,13,CASSPPQGRGYTF
TRBV30,TRBJ1-2,11,CAWGSGAGYTF
TRBV11-2,TRBJ1-2,12,CASSLSSRGYTF
TRBV4-1,TRBJ1-2,15,CASSQSQTDYYGYTF
TRBV30,TRBJ2-2,16,CAWRLEGQMNTGELFF
TRBV9,TRBJ2-1,12,CASSPFGVEQFF
TRBV14,TRBJ2-1,18,CASSQDRSGRWSYNEQFF
TRBV6-5,TRBJ2-1,15,CASSYGGSSYNEQFF
TRBV10-3,TRBJ2-7,13,CAISESGADEQYF
TRBV23-1,TRBJ2-7,17,CASSQSNRDSRAYEQYF
TRBV29-1,TRBJ1-3,13,CSVKQGPGNTIYF
TRBV28,TRBJ2-7,13,CARPDRISYEQYF
TRBV7-8,TRBJ2-1,15,CASSSLGRGVNEQFF
TRBV13,TRBJ2-5,15,CASSLSAGAGETQYF
TRBV2,TRBJ1-2,14,CASTRTGESYGYTF
TRBV19,TRBJ2-7,14,CASSTGQGRYEQYF
TRBV4-1,TRBJ2-1,15,CASSQAGTRTNEQFF